The T cell receptor beta chain described here comes from a study of early T cells in non-severe SARS-CoV-2 infection. TCRdb itself ran the 5' RACE reads through MiXCR, one entry per CDR3 protein. This table holds 35,000 to 50,000 distinct CDR3 sequences, 6% to 6.5% found once. This clonotype has a handful of counts. Sequenced sample: whole blood. The clonotype was recovered from an adult who was a healthcare worker with PCR-confirmed SARS-CoV-2 infection or an uninfected control (not recorded which).

CDR3 bases: TGTGCCAGCAGTTCGGGCCCGGGGGAGCAGTACTTC. Translation gives CASSSGPGEQYF. V usage is TRBV5-8 and J usage is TRBJ2-7, with D possibly matching TRBD2 (5 bases). CDR1 and CDR2 from the germline V gene are SGHTS and YDEGEE. The CDR3 consists of 12 residues. Trimming left V 5 bases short and J 7 bases short, with 13 bases between.